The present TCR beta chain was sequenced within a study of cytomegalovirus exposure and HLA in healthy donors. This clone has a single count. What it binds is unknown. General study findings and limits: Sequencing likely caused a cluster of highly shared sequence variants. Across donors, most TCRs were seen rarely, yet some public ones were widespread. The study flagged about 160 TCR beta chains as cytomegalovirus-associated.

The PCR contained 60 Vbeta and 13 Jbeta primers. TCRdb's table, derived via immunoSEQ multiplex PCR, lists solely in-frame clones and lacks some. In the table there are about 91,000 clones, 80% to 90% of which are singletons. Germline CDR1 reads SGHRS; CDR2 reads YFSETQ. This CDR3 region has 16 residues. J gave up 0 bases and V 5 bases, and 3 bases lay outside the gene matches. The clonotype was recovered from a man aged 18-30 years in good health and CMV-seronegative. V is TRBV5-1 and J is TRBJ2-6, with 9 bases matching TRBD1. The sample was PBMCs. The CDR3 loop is CASRGQGPSGANVLTF. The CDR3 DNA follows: TGCGCCAGCAGGGGACAGGGCCCCTCTGGGGCCAACGTCCTGACTTTC.